This TCR beta chain was sequenced for a study of T cell repertoires in cytomegalovirus infection (dated by TCRdb to about 2019). Study-level background: Because public TCR beta signatures pointed to carriage of CMV infection together with the matching HLA type, the HLA type of each donor mattered for the analysis. The study at large found these results: The ex vivo response was dominated by HLA-C-restricted CMV-specific TCR beta clonotypes, which also provided the single most frequent clonotype in two of eight donors. Carriers of CMV infection plus the relevant HLA type were discriminated by the cumulative frequency of public TCR beta family members in the study cohort and in an independent roughly 400-donor cohort.

The CDR3, cysteine through phenylalanine, is 11 amino acids long. Only the CDR3 part of the read is kept: 33 bases, read in frame from the first base. For CDR1 and CDR2, the germline V gene (reference sequence) lists DFQATT and SNEGSKA. Ends trimmed: V by 4 bases, J by 4 bases; bases unmatched to a gene: 0. Instrument used: Illumina HiSeq 1500. TCRdb took the public reads, trimmed them with fastp at Q25, ran MiXCR for clone calling and kept in-frame beta chains. Duplicate CDR3 protein sequences are folded into a single record with the most common DNA and genes. Across this sample there are under 350,000 distinct CDR3 sequences, with about 8.8% seen only once. The ten largest clonotypes hold approximately 2.4% of the sample. With respect to this clonotype: Its antigen specificity is not known. No per-base quality is available; no much larger clone lies one base away.

Recombination linked TRBV20-1 to TRBJ2-5; 7 nucleotides in the junction match TRBD2. The clonotype was recovered from a human donor in good health (CMV status not recorded). Some clones in this sample may be carry-over from other donors' samples. Sequenced input: PBMCs. The nucleotide sequence is given as TGCAGTGCTACGGGGGGAGAGACCCAGTACTTC. The encoded protein is CSATGGETQYF.